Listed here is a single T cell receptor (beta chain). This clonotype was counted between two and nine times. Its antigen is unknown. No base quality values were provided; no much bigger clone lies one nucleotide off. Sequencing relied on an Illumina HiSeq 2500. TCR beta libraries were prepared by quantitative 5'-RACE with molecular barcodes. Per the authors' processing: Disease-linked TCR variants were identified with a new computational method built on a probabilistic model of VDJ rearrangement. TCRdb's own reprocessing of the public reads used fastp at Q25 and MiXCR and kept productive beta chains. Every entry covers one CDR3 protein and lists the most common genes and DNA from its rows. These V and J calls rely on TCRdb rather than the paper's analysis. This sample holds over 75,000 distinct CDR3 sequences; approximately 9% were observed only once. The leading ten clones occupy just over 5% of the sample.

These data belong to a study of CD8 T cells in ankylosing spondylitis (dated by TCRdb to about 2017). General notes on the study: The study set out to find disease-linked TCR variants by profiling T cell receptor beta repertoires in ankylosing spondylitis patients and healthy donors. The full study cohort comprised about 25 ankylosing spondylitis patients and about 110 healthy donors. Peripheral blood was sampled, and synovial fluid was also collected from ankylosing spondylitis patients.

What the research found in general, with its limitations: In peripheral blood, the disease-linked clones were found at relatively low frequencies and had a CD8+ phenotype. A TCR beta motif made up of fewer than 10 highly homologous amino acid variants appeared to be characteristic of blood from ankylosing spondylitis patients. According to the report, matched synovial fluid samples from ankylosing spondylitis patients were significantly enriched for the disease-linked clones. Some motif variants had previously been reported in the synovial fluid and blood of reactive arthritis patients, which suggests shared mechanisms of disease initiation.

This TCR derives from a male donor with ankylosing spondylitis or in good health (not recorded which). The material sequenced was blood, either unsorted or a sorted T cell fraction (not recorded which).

The DNA sequence reads TGTGCCAGCAGCTTAGCTCGGAGTGGGAGGGGGACCCAGTACTTC. Its product reads: CASSLARSGRGTQYF. The rearranged segments are TRBV7-2 and TRBJ2-5; 7 central nucleotides agree with TRBD2. Trimming accounts for 0 bases at V and 7 bases at J, while the number of junction bases matched to no gene is 8. The CDR3 has 15 amino acids, counting the end cysteine and phenylalanine. The only DNA kept is the CDR3, 45 bases in frame from the first base. Sequences SGHTA (CDR1) and FQGNSA (CDR2) are obtained from the germline V gene.